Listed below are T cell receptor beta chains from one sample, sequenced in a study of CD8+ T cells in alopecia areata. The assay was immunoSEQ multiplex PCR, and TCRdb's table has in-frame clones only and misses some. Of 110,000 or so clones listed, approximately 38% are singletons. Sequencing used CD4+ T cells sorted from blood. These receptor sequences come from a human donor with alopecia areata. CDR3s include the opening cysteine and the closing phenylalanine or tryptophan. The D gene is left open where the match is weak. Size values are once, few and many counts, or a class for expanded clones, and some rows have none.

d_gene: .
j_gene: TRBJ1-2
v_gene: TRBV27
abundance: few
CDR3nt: TGTGCCAGCAGCCCGGGGGGTTCGGTAGGCTACACCTTC
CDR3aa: CASSPGGSVGYTF

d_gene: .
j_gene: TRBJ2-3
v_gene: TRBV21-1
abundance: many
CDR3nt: TGTGCCAGCAGTGGGAGGGATACGCAGTATTTT
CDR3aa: CASSGRDTQYF

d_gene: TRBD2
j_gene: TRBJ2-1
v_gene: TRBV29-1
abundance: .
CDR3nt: TGCAGCGTCCTAGCGGGAGGAAGATACAATGAGCAGTTCTTC
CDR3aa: CSVLAGGRYNEQFF

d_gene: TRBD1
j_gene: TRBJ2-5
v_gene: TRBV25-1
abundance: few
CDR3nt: TGTGCCAGCAGTGAATACCAGGGGGTGGAGACCCAGTACTTC
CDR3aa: CASSEYQGVETQYF

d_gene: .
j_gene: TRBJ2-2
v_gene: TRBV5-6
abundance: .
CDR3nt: TGTGCCAGCAGCTTTAAGGGGGCCGGGGAGCTGTTTTTT
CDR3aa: CASSFKGAGELFF

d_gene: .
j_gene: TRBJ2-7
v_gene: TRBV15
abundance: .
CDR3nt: TGTGCCACCAGCAGCCCGACAGGACAATACGAGCAGTACTTC
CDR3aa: CATSSPTGQYEQYF

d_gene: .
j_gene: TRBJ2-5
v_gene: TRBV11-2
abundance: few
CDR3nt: TGTGCCAGCAGCCCCGGGTTTACGCAAGAGACCCAGTACTTC
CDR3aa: CASSPGFTQETQYF

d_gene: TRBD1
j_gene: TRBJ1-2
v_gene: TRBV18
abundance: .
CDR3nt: TGTGCCAGCTCACCGACAGGGATCTATGGCTACACCTTC
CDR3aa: CASSPTGIYGYTF

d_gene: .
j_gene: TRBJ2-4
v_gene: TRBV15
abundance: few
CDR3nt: TGTGCCACCAGCATTAACCCCAGAGGGGTTCAGTACTTC
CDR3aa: CATSINPRGVQYF

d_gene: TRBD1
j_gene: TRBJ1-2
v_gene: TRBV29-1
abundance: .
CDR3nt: TGCAGCGTTGAAGGGGCAGGGGGTGGCTACACCTTC
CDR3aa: CSVEGAGGGYTF

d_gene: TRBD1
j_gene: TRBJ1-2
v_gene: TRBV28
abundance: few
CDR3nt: TGTGCCAGCAGCCGTAACAGGGGTAGGGATGGCTACACCTTC
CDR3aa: CASSRNRGRDGYTF

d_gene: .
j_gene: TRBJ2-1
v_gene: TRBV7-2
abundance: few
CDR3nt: TGTGCCAGCAGCTTACCGGAGCCGCCCTACAATGAGCAGTTCTTC
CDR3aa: CASSLPEPPYNEQFF

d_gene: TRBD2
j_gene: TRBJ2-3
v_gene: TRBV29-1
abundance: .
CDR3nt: TGCAGCGCGGCTAGTTGGGCTAGCGGGGGAGGGGATACGCAGTATTTT
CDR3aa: CSAASWASGGGDTQYF

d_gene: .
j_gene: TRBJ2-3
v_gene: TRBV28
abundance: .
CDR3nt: TGTGCCAGCAGTTCTCCCGCCACAGATACGCAGTATTTT
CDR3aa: CASSSPATDTQYF

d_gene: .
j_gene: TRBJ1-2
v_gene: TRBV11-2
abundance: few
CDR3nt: TGTGCCAGCCGAGGGTACAGGGAAGGTGGCTACACCTTC
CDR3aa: CASRGYREGGYTF

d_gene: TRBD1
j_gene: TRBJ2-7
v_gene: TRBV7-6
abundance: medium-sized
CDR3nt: TGTGCCAGCAGCTTGGGGACAGGGCTCGAGCAGTACTTC
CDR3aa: CASSLGTGLEQYF

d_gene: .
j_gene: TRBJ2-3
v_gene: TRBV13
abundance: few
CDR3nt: TGTGCCAGCAGCGACACAGATACGCAGTATTTT
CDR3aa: CASSDTDTQYF

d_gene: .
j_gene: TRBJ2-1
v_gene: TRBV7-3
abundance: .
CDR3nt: TGTGCCAGCAGCTTAGATTCGGGCGAGCAGTTCTTC
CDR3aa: CASSLDSGEQFF

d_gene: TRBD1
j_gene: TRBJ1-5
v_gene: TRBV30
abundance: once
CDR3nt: TGTGCCTGGAGTGGACAGGGGAGCCAGCCCCAGCATTTT
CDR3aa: CAWSGQGSQPQHF

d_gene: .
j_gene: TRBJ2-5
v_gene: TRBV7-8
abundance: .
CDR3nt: TGTGCCAGCAGCTTAGCGTTAAGGGAGACCCAGTACTTC
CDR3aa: CASSLALRETQYF

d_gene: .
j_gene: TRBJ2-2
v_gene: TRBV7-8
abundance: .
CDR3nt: TGTGCCAGCAGCCCCCATGGGGGGGCGGGAGACACCGGGGAGCTGTTTTTT
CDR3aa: CASSPHGGAGDTGELFF

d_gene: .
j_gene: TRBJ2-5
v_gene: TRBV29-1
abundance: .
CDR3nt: TGCAGCGTTGAAGGTAGAGGGGAAGAGACCCAGTACTTC
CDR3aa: CSVEGRGEETQYF

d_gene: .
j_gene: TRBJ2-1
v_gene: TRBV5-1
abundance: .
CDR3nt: TGCGCCAGCAGCTTGGGCAGTAGTAACAATGAGCAGTTCTTC
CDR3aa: CASSLGSSNNEQFF

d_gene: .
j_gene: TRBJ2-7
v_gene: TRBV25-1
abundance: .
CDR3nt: TGTGCCAGCAGTGAACGCACGGTGGTCTACGAGCAGTACTTC
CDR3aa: CASSERTVVYEQYF